The rows below give T cell receptor beta chains drawn from one sample of a study of cytomegalovirus exposure and HLA in healthy donors. Here immunoSEQ multiplex PCR was the method, and the copy in TCRdb shows in-frame clones only, minus some. This table lists 200,000 to 250,000 clones. Input material: PBMCs. These receptors were collected from a woman between 25 and 40 years old in good health and CMV-seropositive. CDR3s include the opening cysteine and the closing phenylalanine or tryptophan. The D gene is left open where the match is weak.

j_call v_call d_call cdr3_aa
TRBJ1-2 TRBV28 TRBD1 CASSLPAGGGYTF
TRBJ1-4 TRBV6-1 - CASSEERGLKLFF
TRBJ2-7 TRBV30 - CAWSLIQGNSYEQYF
TRBJ2-1 TRBV6-6 - CASSYSYERGEQFF
TRBJ2-5 TRBV12-5 TRBD1 CASGLDETGGADETQYF
TRBJ1-1 TRBV30 - CASSYQNTEAFF
TRBJ2-7 TRBV6-5 TRBD2 CASRGGVEQYF
TRBJ2-7 TRBV5-1 - CASSPGSYEQYF
TRBJ1-4 TRBV6-6 - CASTNSFNEKLFF
TRBJ1-1 TRBV19 - CASTHLRGNTEAFF
TRBJ2-7 TRBV2 TRBD2 CASRVPGTSIYEQYF
TRBJ2-7 TRBV18 TRBD2 CASSPGLAGSSYEQYF
TRBJ2-7 TRBV9 TRBD2 CASSPGLAGVGQYF
TRBJ1-2 TRBV4-1 TRBD1 CASSLLRRQGDGYTF
TRBJ1-5 TRBV2 TRBD1 CASSDRQGVGSNQPQHF
TRBJ1-2 TRBV11-2 TRBD1 CASSSTGYHGYTF
TRBJ1-1 TRBV19 - CASSIRQAGGMNTEAFF
TRBJ2-5 TRBV19 - CASSLRGETQYF
TRBJ2-3 TRBV28 TRBD2 CASSLSTSGTTDTQYF
TRBJ2-3 TRBV10-1 TRBD2 CASSEPPGGLTDTQYF
TRBJ2-7 TRBV18 TRBD2 CASSPQLAGGPYEQYF
TRBJ1-3 TRBV5-4 - CASSNRVSGNTIYF
TRBJ1-1 TRBV18 - CASSPVSLNTEAFF
TRBJ2-3 TRBV5-4 - CASTPGGRGAGTQYF
TRBJ2-1 TRBV15 TRBD1 CATRTYAGQGTNEQFF
TRBJ1-6 TRBV6-4 - CASSVEGNSPLHF
TRBJ1-1 TRBV18 - CASSLKGDTEAFF
TRBJ2-3 TRBV7-2 - CASSPAASGDTQYF
TRBJ1-1 TRBV11-2 - CASSLEGSRGAFF
TRBJ2-5 TRBV6-5 - CASSFYRQETQYF
TRBJ1-1 TRBV13 - CASSLDGGGDTEAFF
TRBJ2-3 TRBV15 TRBD2 CATRKLAGQDTQYF
TRBJ1-1 TRBV7-2 TRBD1 CASSSGQGRTEAFF
TRBJ2-7 TRBV6-1 TRBD1 CASRGGFVTEQYF
TRBJ2-6 TRBV5-1 - CASSSGPGARAGANVLTF
TRBJ2-7 TRBV16 - CASSQFGGPYEQYF
TRBJ2-3 TRBV7-7 - CASSLDGVRQYF
TRBJ1-3 TRBV23-1 - CASGGSGNTIYF
TRBJ2-1 TRBV4-3 TRBD2 CASSPGGSSYNEQFF
TRBJ2-5 TRBV5-1 - CASSGGGAQETQYF